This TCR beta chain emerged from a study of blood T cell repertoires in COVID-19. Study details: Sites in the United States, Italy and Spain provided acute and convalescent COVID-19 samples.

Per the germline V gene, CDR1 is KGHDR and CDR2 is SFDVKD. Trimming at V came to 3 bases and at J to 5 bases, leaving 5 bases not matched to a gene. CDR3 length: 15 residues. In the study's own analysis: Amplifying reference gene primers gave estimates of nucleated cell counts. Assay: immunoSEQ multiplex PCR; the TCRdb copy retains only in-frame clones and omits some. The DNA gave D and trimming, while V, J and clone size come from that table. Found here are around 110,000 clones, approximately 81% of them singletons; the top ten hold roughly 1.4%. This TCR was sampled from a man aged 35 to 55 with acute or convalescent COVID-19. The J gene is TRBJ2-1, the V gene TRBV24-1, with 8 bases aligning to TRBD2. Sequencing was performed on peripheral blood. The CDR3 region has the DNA TGTGCCACCAGTGATCCCGGGAGGGACAACAATGAGCAGTTCTTC. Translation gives CATSDPGRDNNEQFF.